This paragraph reports one T cell receptor beta chain. This entry comes from a study of control samples from healthy donors and cancer patients. This table comes from immunoSEQ multiplex PCR, and its TCRdb copy is limited to in-frame clones, with some not included. The data show about 120,000 clones, roughly 92% seen once. J gave up 5 bases and V 7 bases, and 11 bases lay outside the gene matches. Germline V CDR1 and CDR2: SGHTA, FQGNSA. This CDR3 has 15 residues. The receptor was derived from an elderly man with head and neck cancer. Specimen: PBMCs. The chain links TRBV7-2 to TRBJ2-7; 10 bases align to TRBD2. CDR3 DNA sequence: TGTGCCAGCAACCAAGGACTAGCGGCCTTCGACGAGCAGTACTTC. Its protein product is CASNQGLAAFDEQYF. The variable domain in full, completed from reference TRBV7-2 and TRBJ2-7, reads GAGVSQSPSNKVTEKGKDVELRCDPISGHTALYWYRQSLGQGLEFLIYFQGNSAPDKSGLPSDRFSAERTGGSVSTLTIQRTQQEDSAVYLCASNQGLAAFDEQYFGPGTRLTVT.